This entry is about one T cell receptor beta chain. Its target is unknown. V lost 3 bases and J 8 bases, leaving 11 bases between the germline ends. CDR1 MDHEN and CDR2 SYDVKM come from the germline V gene. The CDR3 sequence is 13 residues long. Assay: immunoSEQ multiplex PCR; the TCRdb copy retains only in-frame clones and omits some. The sample lists some 190,000 clones, about nine tenths seen once, with roughly 7% in the top ten. This sample is part of a study of cytomegalovirus exposure and HLA in healthy donors. For the study at large: According to later analysis, the same platform produced the roughly 110 validation and under 700 first-cohort repertoires. Study findings and constraints: CMV antigen specificity of a few CMV-associated chains was confirmed in vitro. The study listed approximately 160 cytomegalovirus-associated TCR beta chains.

The source is a man aged 30 to 39 in good health and CMV-seropositive. The sample taken for sequencing was PBMCs. This sequence joins TRBV28 and TRBJ2-1; D gene uncertain. CDR3 amino acids: CASSFGEPDEQFF. The CDR3 DNA reads as TGTGCCAGCAGTTTTGGGGAACCCGATGAGCAGTTCTTC. The full variable domain, rest sourced from reference TRBV28 and TRBJ2-1, is DVKVTQSSRYLVKRTGEKVFLECVQDMDHENMFWYRQDPGLGLRLIYFSYDVKMKEKGDIPEGYSVSREKKERFSLILESASTNQTSMYLCASSFGEPDEQFFGPGTRLTVL.